These T cell receptor beta chains were read from a single sample in a study of shared clonotypes between healthy human individuals. Sequencing was performed with immunoSEQ multiplex PCR; in TCRdb, only in-frame clones are kept and a portion is missing. The sample carries about 1,900,000 clones, about 95% recorded once. Sequencing was done on a sample of naive CD8+ T cells sorted from blood. All receptors derive from a young man in good health. CDR3s include the opening cysteine and the closing phenylalanine or tryptophan. A D gene is named only where the DNA matches it firmly. Rows may omit the clone size; those that give it use once, few, many or a size class.

v_gene: TRBV27; d_gene: .; abundance: .; j_gene: TRBJ2-3; CDR3nt: TGTGCCAGCAGTTTATCTACCTGGGCTAGCACAGATACGCAGTATTTT; CDR3aa: CASSLSTWASTDTQYF
v_gene: TRBV11-2; d_gene: .; abundance: .; j_gene: TRBJ2-7; CDR3nt: TGTGCCAGCAGCCCCCAGGGACAAGTCTACGAGCAGTACTTC; CDR3aa: CASSPQGQVYEQYF
v_gene: TRBV5-6; d_gene: .; abundance: .; j_gene: TRBJ1-1; CDR3nt: TGTGCCAGCAGCTGGCATCAGGGTGAAGCTTTCTTT; CDR3aa: CASSWHQGEAFF
v_gene: TRBV9; d_gene: TRBD1; abundance: .; j_gene: TRBJ1-2; CDR3nt: TGTGCCAGCAGCGCAGACAGGGGGCCGAAGGGTGGCTACACCTTC; CDR3aa: CASSADRGPKGGYTF
v_gene: TRBV4-2; d_gene: TRBD2; abundance: .; j_gene: TRBJ2-1; CDR3nt: TGTGCCAGCAGCCAAGATCTGCGACTAGCGGGAGCTGAGCAGTTCTTC; CDR3aa: CASSQDLRLAGAEQFF
v_gene: TRBV10-3; d_gene: TRBD2; abundance: .; j_gene: TRBJ2-1; CDR3nt: TGTGCCATCAGCCCGGCAGCGGGAGTGGGGGATGAGCAGTTCTTC; CDR3aa: CAISPAAGVGDEQFF
v_gene: TRBV19; d_gene: .; abundance: .; j_gene: TRBJ1-4; CDR3nt: TGTGCCAGTAGTATGAGAGTCAAGGGGCGGGTGTTTTTT; CDR3aa: CASSMRVKGRVFF
v_gene: TRBV7-9; d_gene: .; abundance: .; j_gene: TRBJ2-1; CDR3nt: TGTGCCAGCAGCTTAGAAGAAGTGGGGCTAGGGAATGAGCAGTTCTTC; CDR3aa: CASSLEEVGLGNEQFF
v_gene: TRBV5-4; d_gene: .; abundance: few; j_gene: TRBJ1-6; CDR3nt: TGTGCCAGCAGCTTGTTTCTGGCGGATTCACCCCTCCACTTT; CDR3aa: CASSLFLADSPLHF
v_gene: TRBV2; d_gene: TRBD2; abundance: .; j_gene: TRBJ2-7; CDR3nt: TGTGCCAGCAGTGTTGGTCCTCCGGGACTAGCGTTCTACGAGCAGTACTTC; CDR3aa: CASSVGPPGLAFYEQYF